The next 14 T cell receptor beta chains were all read from a single sample in a study of OX40 agonist ivuxolimab in advanced cancers. Produced via immunoSEQ multiplex PCR; TCRdb's table is partial and in-frame only. This table holds tens of thousands of clones, around nine tenths found once. The sample here was CD4+ or CD8+ T cells sorted from blood, taken in a trial of the OX40 agonist ivuxolimab. These receptor sequences come from an adult with an advanced solid tumor such as melanoma, head and neck, liver or kidney cancer.

This rearrangement joins TRBV30 to TRBJ2-2; D possibly uses TRBD1 or TRBD2 (5 bases each). Per the germline V gene, CDR1 is GTSNPN and CDR2 is SVGIG (reference sequence). Trimming stripped 1 base from V and 1 base from J, with 13 bases between. This CDR3 spans 16 amino acids. The DNA for the CDR3 is TGTGCCTGGAGTGGACGAGGGGTATTGAACACCGGGGAGCTGTTTTTT. Its translation is CAWSGRGVLNTGELFF.

The rearrangement uses TRBV28 and TRBJ1-1; weak D call: TRBD1 (6 bases). Deletions cut 10 bases from V and 2 bases from J, with 17 bases between. CDR1 is MDHEN and CDR2 is SYDVKM in the germline V gene. This CDR3 spans 14 amino acids. CDR3 residues: CAIRPYRANTEAFF. The CDR3 coding sequence is TGTGCCATCAGACCCTACAGGGCAAACACTGAAGCTTTCTTT.

The sample holds a few counts of this clone. V gene TRBV28 combines with J gene TRBJ1-5; D call uncertain. Germline CDR1 is MDHEN and CDR2 is SYDVKM. Trimming stripped 6 bases from V and 1 base from J, with 7 bases between. This CDR3 comprises 13 residues. This CDR3 is CASSLESNQPQHF. DNA of the CDR3: TGTGCCAGCAGCCTGGAAAGCAATCAGCCCCAGCATTTT.

The CDR3 coding sequence is TGTGCCAGCAGCCCGGCGGGGTCCTACGAGCAGTACTTC. Translation gives CASSPAGSYEQYF. The gene calls are TRBV7-9 and TRBJ2-7; possible D gene TRBD2, 6 bases. There are 13 residues in the CDR3. CDR1 SEHNR and CDR2 FQNEAQ come from the germline V gene (reference sequence). V dropped 5 bases and J dropped 1 base, with 9 bases sitting between them. The entire variable domain, with the rest obtained from reference TRBV7-9 and TRBJ2-7, is as follows: DTGVSQNPRHKITKRGQNVTFRCDPISEHNRLYWYRQTLGQGPEFLTYFQNEAQLEKSRLLSDRFSAERPKGSFSTLEIQRTEQGDSAMYLCASSPAGSYEQYFGPGTRLTVT.

The chain is built from TRBV28 and TRBJ2-1; TRBD2 matches 14 bases. The J segment lost 10 bases and the V segment lost 6 bases, leaving 8 bases of the junction unmatched. There are 15 residues in the CDR3. CDR1 is MDHEN and CDR2 is SYDVKM in the germline V gene. Written as DNA, the CDR3 is TGTGCCAGCAGGGAGACTAGCGGGGGGGCAGGGGAGCAGTTCTTC. It yields the protein CASRETSGGAGEQFF.

The J gene is TRBJ2-3, the V gene TRBV30; 10 bases are a match to TRBD2. Germline CDR1 and CDR2: GTSNPN and SVGIG (reference sequence). The V segment lost 0 bases and the J segment 7 bases; nucleotides outside the gene matches: 4. CDR3 length: 14 amino acids. The CDR3, as DNA: TGTGCCTGGAGTGTAAGCGGGGGGGCAAATACGCAGTATTTT. It is translated as CAWSVSGGANTQYF.

In DNA form, the CDR3 reads TGCGCCAGCAGCTTGGGGACTAGCGCTAGCACAGATACGCAGTATTTT. Translating it yields CASSLGTSASTDTQYF. The chain is built from TRBV5-1 and TRBJ2-3; TRBD2 matches at 9 bases. The CDR3 covers 16 residues. The germline V gene has CDR1 SGHRS and CDR2 YFSETQ. Trimming removed 0 bases from V and 0 bases from J; junction bases left unmatched: 2.

The DNA of the CDR3 is TGTGCCAGCAGCTCCGGTGGGACAGTAACCCTCAAGAGCACTGAAGCTTTCTTT. Translation: CASSSGGTVTLKSTEAFF. The chain carries TRBV7-2 and TRBJ1-1, with 7 positions matching TRBD1. CDR1 and CDR2 from the germline V gene are SGHTA and FQGNSA. Germline trimming cut 4 bases from V and 4 bases from J; bases unmatched to any gene: 18. The CDR3 sequence is 18 residues long.

This clone was detected a few times. The chain is built from TRBV18 and TRBJ2-7; D not certain. The CDR3 is 13 residues long. Trimming took off 2 bases at V and 4 bases at J, with 9 bases between the two ends. CDR1 and CDR2 (germline): KGHSH, LQKENI. CDR3 protein: CASSPETSYEQYF. CDR3 DNA sequence: TGTGCCAGCTCACCAGAAACCAGTTACGAGCAGTACTTC.

In this sample, this clone turned up once. The V gene is TRBV23-1, the J gene TRBJ1-1; 7 nucleotides agree with TRBD1. TRBV23-1 has ORF status, its function being uncertain. The ends lost 2 bases at V and 11 bases at J; junction bases unmatched: 14. CDR3 length: 15 residues. CDR3 loop: CASSQGRQGLKEAFF. DNA of the CDR3: TGCGCCAGCAGTCAAGGGCGACAGGGCCTAAAGGAGGCTTTCTTT.

This rearrangement joins TRBV5-4 to TRBJ1-2, with TRBD1 identical over 12 bases. This CDR3 region has 16 residues. Germline V CDR1 and CDR2: SGHNT, YYREEE (reference sequence). Trimming cost V 4 bases and J 8 bases; bases outside gene matches: 12. The CDR3 DNA sequence: TGTGCCAGCAGCCCCGCCGGGACAGGGGGCGCCGGGGGCTACACCTTC. Translating gives CASSPAGTGGAGGYTF.

V usage is TRBV5-6 and J usage is TRBJ2-3; D possibly corresponds to TRBD2 (6 bases). V was shortened by 6 bases and J by 0 bases, with 23 bases between the two germline ends. Germline V gives CDR1 SGHDT, CDR2 YYEEEE. The CDR3 runs to 18 residues. The CDR3 region is CASTRGLAGYSSTDTQYF. The CDR3 region has the DNA TGTGCCAGCACCCGTGGGTTGGCGGGGTACTCTAGCACAGATACGCAGTATTTT.

The V gene is TRBV5-1, the J gene TRBJ2-7, with D unclear. Trimming removed 7 bases from V and 3 bases from J, with 14 bases in between. Germline V gene lookup returns CDR1 SGHRS and CDR2 YFSETQ. The CDR3 covers 13 residues. DNA of the CDR3: TGCGCCAGCGCCGGGCCCGCAAACTACGAGCAGTACTTC. Protein: CASAGPANYEQYF.

The rearrangement joins TRBV30 to TRBJ2-2; D not certain. Germline-derived CDR1 and CDR2 are GTSNPN and SVGIG (reference sequence). The CDR3 is made up of 12 amino acids. V gave up 1 base and J gave up 7 bases, with 7 bases separating them. The CDR3: CAWSENGGELFF. The CDR3 nucleotides read TGTGCCTGGAGTGAAAACGGCGGGGAGCTGTTTTTT.